The 19 T cell receptor beta chains below were found in one sample sequenced in a study of shared clonotypes between healthy human individuals (dated by TCRdb to the early 2020s). To prepare the library, the immunoSEQ multiplex PCR assay was applied. What TCRdb holds here is the immuneACCESS table cut down to in-frame rearrangements. Part of the clones is not present; checked against another copy, under half of the missing clones reflect an unresolved V gene, and the others are unexplained. A total of nearly 600,000 clones appear in this sample, roughly 96% of them only once. The ten largest clones add up to 0.1% to 0.11% of the sample. CD8 naive samples were obtained by positive selection for CCR7 among CD45RO-negative cells, yielding a CD45RA+CCR7+ population from which TemRA cells were excluded. The source material was naive CD8+ T cells sorted from blood. The cell subset or site label of this sample denotes: CD45RA+CCR7+. These TCRs come from a woman aged 30 to 39 in good health.

The genes are TRBV14 and TRBJ2-3; weak D call: TRBD1 (5 bases). CDR1 is SGHDN and CDR2 is FVKESK in the germline V gene. The CDR3 sequence is 16 residues long. V lost 4 bases and J lost 4, with 18 bases in between. CDR3 in amino acids: CASSPSFRVPPDTQYF. The DNA of the CDR3 is TGTGCCAGCAGCCCTTCATTCAGGGTTCCCCCAGATACGCAGTATTTT.

This chain joins TRBV27 and TRBJ2-1; 8 positions agree with TRBD2. V lost 10 bases to trimming and J lost 5 bases; unmatched junction nucleotides: 10. Germline V gene sequence: CDR1 MNHEY, CDR2 SMNVEV (reference sequence). CDR3 size: 14 residues. CDR3 region: CAIKSGSLNNEQFF. CDR3 bases: TGTGCCATCAAAAGCGGGAGTTTAAACAATGAGCAGTTCTTC.

V usage is TRBV15 and J usage is TRBJ2-1, with D unclear. The CDR3 sequence is 21 residues long. The ends were cut back, 0 bases at V and 0 bases at J, with 24 bases in the middle. In germline, CDR1 is LNHNV, CDR2 YYDKDF (reference sequence). CDR3 loop: CATSRENLVLMTSISYNEQFF. CDR3 DNA sequence: TGTGCCACCAGCAGAGAAAACCTGGTGCTCATGACTTCAATCTCCTACAATGAGCAGTTCTTC.

The chain employs TRBV18 and TRBJ2-5, with a possible D match to TRBD2 (6 bases). Deletions cut 5 bases from V and 2 bases from J, with 18 bases between. Germline CDR1 and CDR2: KGHSH and LQKENI. The CDR3 totals 16 residues. The CDR3, as DNA: TGTGCCAGCTCAAAGAGCGCGGGGAGGCAGCAAGAGACCCAGTACTTC. Translation gives CASSKSAGRQQETQYF. The full variable domain, with the rest looked up from reference TRBV18 and TRBJ2-5, is NAGVMQNPRHLVRRRGQEARLRCSPMKGHSHVYWYRQLPEEGLKFMVYLQKENIIDESGMPKERFSAEFPKEGPSILRIQQVVRGDSAAYFCASSKSAGRQQETQYFGPGTRLLVL.

The chain couples TRBV19 to TRBJ2-2, with D perhaps matching TRBD1 or TRBD2 (6 bases each). Germline V gene sequence: CDR1 LNHDA, CDR2 SQIVND (reference sequence). V gave up 5 bases and J gave up 5 bases, with 12 bases separating them. The CDR3 runs to 14 residues. The CDR3 here is CASSWGAGTGELFF. The CDR3 bases are TGTGCCAGTAGTTGGGGGGCGGGGACCGGGGAGCTGTTTTTT.

This chain uses TRBV27 with TRBJ2-3, with TRBD1 identical over 8 bases. The junction had 6 bases not matched to a gene; V was cut back by 7 bases and J by 3 bases. CDR1 and CDR2 from the germline V gene are MNHEY and SMNVEV (reference sequence). The CDR3 consists of 14 residues. The chain's CDR3 is CASNGRGPTDTQYF. Here the CDR3 DNA reads TGTGCCAGCAACGGCAGGGGGCCTACAGATACGCAGTATTTT.

The V call is TRBV27, the J call TRBJ1-6; tentatively, D is TRBD1 (5 bases). Germline CDR1 and CDR2: MNHEY and SMNVEV (reference sequence). Trimming removed 5 bases from V and 11 bases from J, with 13 bases in between. The CDR3 runs to 13 residues. The CDR3 here is CASSQGPGTPLHF. Here the CDR3 DNA reads TGTGCCAGCAGTCAGGGACCGGGTACACCCCTCCACTTT.

This chain links TRBV5-1 with TRBJ2-5, with 11 positions matching TRBD2. The CDR3 sequence is 17 residues long. Unmatched junction bases numbered 11, after V lost 5 bases and J lost 2 bases. Germline CDR1 is SGHRS and CDR2 is YFSETQ. The CDR3 region has the DNA TGCGCCAGCAGGAAGGGGTATATAGCGGGAGGGCAAGAGACCCAGTACTTC. It encodes CASRKGYIAGGQETQYF.

The CDR3 coding sequence is TGTGCCAGCACATGGACAGAAAACGCCTACGAGCAGTACTTC. Its translation is CASTWTENAYEQYF. V and J are TRBV11-2 and TRBJ2-7, with a weak D call TRBD1 (6 bases). The CDR3 consists of 14 residues. V was cut by 7 bases and J by 2 bases, with 15 bases left in between. From germline, CDR1 is SGHAT and CDR2 FQNNGV.

The V and J genes are TRBV6-1 and TRBJ1-2; TRBD1 agrees at 12 bases. V gave up 2 bases and J gave up 4 bases; unmatched junction bases: 5. This CDR3 is built from 16 residues. Germline V gene lookup returns CDR1 MNHNS and CDR2 SASEGT. This chain's CDR3 is CASSETGTGGFYGYTF. The CDR3 bases are TGTGCCAGCAGTGAAACCGGGACAGGGGGCTTCTATGGCTACACCTTC.

The gene calls are TRBV7-6 and TRBJ2-7, with 8 nucleotides matching TRBD2. Germline-derived CDR1 and CDR2 are SGHVS and FNYEAQ. V lost 1 base and J lost 5; bases outside the gene matches: 7. The CDR3 runs to 15 residues. CDR3: CASSLGRLASNEQYF. The CDR3 nucleotides are TGTGCCAGCAGCTTAGGGCGACTAGCGTCGAACGAGCAGTACTTC.

V usage is TRBV5-4 and J usage is TRBJ2-7; D is possibly TRBD2 (6 bases). The CDR3 totals 14 residues. V was pared by 3 bases and J by 4 bases, with 14 bases between. Germline V CDR1 and CDR2: SGHNT, YYREEE (reference sequence). The CDR3 DNA reads TGTGCCAGCAGCTCGGGAGAGCAGGGTTACGAGCAGTACTTC. Translation gives CASSSGEQGYEQYF.

The chain links TRBV7-2 to TRBJ2-7; a possible D gene is TRBD2 (6 bases). Germline V gene sequence: CDR1 SGHTA, CDR2 FQGNSA. V was clipped by 5 bases and J by 2 bases, with 13 bases between them. There are 14 residues in the CDR3. The CDR3, as DNA: TGTGCCAGCAGCGTTTCTAGCGAACCCTACGAGCAGTACTTC. Amino acid sequence: CASSVSSEPYEQYF.

This clone appeared once. The V and J genes are TRBV2 and TRBJ2-1, with unresolved D. With 4 bases removed from V and 0 bases from J, the gap between germline ends came to 13 bases. Germline CDR1 SNHLY, CDR2 FYNNEI. The CDR3 totals 16 residues. In nucleotides, the CDR3 is TGTGCCAGCAGTGGAGATGTCGGCAGCTCCTACAATGAGCAGTTCTTC. Amino acid sequence: CASSGDVGSSYNEQFF.

V and J are TRBV19 and TRBJ2-1; the D gene is possibly TRBD2 (5 bases). CDR1 and CDR2 from the germline V gene are LNHDA and SQIVND (reference sequence). The CDR3 contains 13 residues. Trimming cost V 7 bases and J 8 bases, with 15 bases left between them. The CDR3 reads CASIAADEDEQFF. Here the CDR3 DNA reads TGTGCCAGTATAGCAGCGGATGAGGATGAGCAGTTCTTC.

The rearrangement links TRBV27 to TRBJ1-1; 8 bases align to TRBD1. This CDR3 is built from 12 residues. J lost 4 bases, V lost 8 bases, and 3 bases had no gene match. CDR1 is MNHEY, CDR2 SMNVEV, per germline (reference sequence). For the CDR3, the DNA is TGTGCCAGCCGACAGGGGAGCACTGAAGCTTTCTTT. Translation gives CASRQGSTEAFF.

This rearrangement joins TRBV28 to TRBJ2-5, with D perhaps TRBD1 or TRBD2 (5 bases each). The V end lost 3 bases, the J end lost 4 bases, and 24 bases lay between the germline ends. The CDR3 covers 18 residues. Germline V gene sequence: CDR1 MDHEN, CDR2 SYDVKM. The CDR3: CASSFGPTPGPPGETQYF. The CDR3, as DNA: TGTGCCAGCAGTTTCGGGCCCACGCCGGGACCCCCCGGAGAGACCCAGTACTTC.

This chain joins TRBV12-5 and TRBJ1-5, with D perhaps matching TRBD1 (6 bases). The CDR3 is made up of 12 amino acids. The V and J ends lost 5 bases and 9 bases respectively, with 11 bases between them. Germline V lookup: CDR1 LGHNT, CDR2 FRNRAP. CDR3 protein: CASGLGTSPQHF. Written as DNA, the CDR3 is TGTGCTAGTGGTCTCGGGACATCGCCCCAGCATTTT. The whole variable domain, remainder taken from reference TRBV12-5 and TRBJ1-5, is DARVTQTPRHKVTEMGQEVTMRCQPILGHNTVFWYRQTMMQGLELLAYFRNRAPLDDSGMPKDRFSAEMPDATLATLKIQPSEPRDSAVYFCASGLGTSPQHFGDGTRLSIL.

The rearrangement joins TRBV19 to TRBJ2-2; 7 bases align to TRBD1. Trimming removed 5 bases from V and 4 bases from J; junction bases left unmatched: 7. Germline CDR1 LNHDA, CDR2 SQIVND (reference sequence). The CDR3 has 15 residues. CDR3 DNA: TGTGCCAGTAGTGCACCGACAGGGAGCACCGGGGAGCTGTTTTTT. Protein product: CASSAPTGSTGELFF.